A selection of T cell receptor beta chains follows, all from one sample in a study of early T cells in non-severe SARS-CoV-2 infection. One entry per CDR3 protein, called by TCRdb with MiXCR from the 5' RACE reads. The sample contains about 69,000 distinct CDR3 sequences, roughly 13% of which appear only once. The sample was whole blood. These receptors came from an adult who was a healthcare worker with PCR-confirmed SARS-CoV-2 infection or an uninfected control (not recorded which). Both conserved end residues are part of each CDR3.

CDR3	J	V
CASSSGTSYGYTF	TRBJ1-2	TRBV5-1
CATSREGRTEVNEKLFF	TRBJ1-4	TRBV15
CASSLQGDSRNEKLFF	TRBJ1-4	TRBV4-1
CASSLATGVSFYSYEQYF	TRBJ2-7	TRBV12-3/TRBV12-4
CASSAFRDPRGDTEAFF	TRBJ1-1	TRBV11-2
CASSPQTANYGYTF	TRBJ1-2	TRBV14
CASSQDDRGRRMNTEAFF	TRBJ1-1	TRBV4-2
CASSSQGLNYGYTF	TRBJ1-2	TRBV6-2/TRBV6-3
CASSPYGTLNTEAFF	TRBJ1-1	TRBV18
CSVGPGQGIQYF	TRBJ2-4	TRBV29-1
CASSLEPGGLTYEQYF	TRBJ2-7	TRBV11-2
CASSLRGGASTDTQYF	TRBJ2-3	TRBV9
CSVLRSNTGELFF	TRBJ2-2	TRBV29-1
CASSFETGDGYTF	TRBJ1-2	TRBV5-4
CASSLNRIETQYF	TRBJ2-5	TRBV12-3/TRBV12-4
CASQSGPSYNEQFF	TRBJ2-1	TRBV7-3
CSGGDSIYEEYF	TRBJ2-7	TRBV29-1
CASSELGSGANVLTF	TRBJ2-6	TRBV2
CSARDGQISTYEQYF	TRBJ2-7	TRBV20-1
CASSLTGAPGANVLTF	TRBJ2-6	TRBV7-3
CSAEGEGQLQETQYF	TRBJ2-5	TRBV20-1
CSAHLLAGETQYF	TRBJ2-5	TRBV20-1
CSARPLAGGPGTQYF	TRBJ2-3	TRBV20-1
CATSSRASGNTIYF	TRBJ1-3	TRBV15
CAWNQGSEQFF	TRBJ2-1	TRBV30
CASSNHQGASEKLFF	TRBJ1-4	TRBV5-1
CASSPLQEQYF	TRBJ2-7	TRBV18
CASKVMGIGAGDRQYF	TRBJ2-7	TRBV11-1
CASSDVSTLSNTEAFF	TRBJ1-1	TRBV10-1
CASSSLDRQAQYF	TRBJ2-4	TRBV28
CASRKGQDTGELFF	TRBJ2-2	TRBV6-4
CATRGRGTGGEKLFF	TRBJ1-4	TRBV24-1
CASRLGHDGYGYTF	TRBJ1-2	TRBV27
CASSFSLTSGTDTQYF	TRBJ2-3	TRBV7-2
CSAREIWSEQFF	TRBJ2-1	TRBV20-1
CASSTLSVNTEAFF	TRBJ1-1	TRBV28
CSAREWTGKKLFF	TRBJ1-4	TRBV20-1
CASSPSQGSGEQYF	TRBJ2-7	TRBV7-2
CSVSREQETQYF	TRBJ2-5	TRBV29-1
CSASIGGYGYTF	TRBJ1-2	TRBV20-1